The rows below give T cell receptor beta chains drawn from one sample of a study of shared clonotypes between healthy human individuals. The data were produced by immunoSEQ multiplex PCR, yet TCRdb's version contains in-frame clones alone and is incomplete. The sample contains millions of clones, 85% to 95% of which appear only once. Sequencing was carried out using naive CD8+ T cells from PBMCs. The receptors come from a man aged 18-30 years in good health. Some clones in this sample may be carry-over from other donors' samples. The CDR3 runs from the conserved cysteine through the conserved F or W. A D gene is named only where the DNA matches it firmly. The size field is filled for only some rows; it gives once, few, many or a size class.

.,.,TRBJ2-1,TRBV27,CASSLSSRLFNYNEQFF,TGTGCCAGCAGTTTATCCTCTAGACTCTTCAACTACAATGAGCAGTTCTTC
.,.,TRBJ2-7,TRBV6-7,CASSPGHSAYEQYF,TGTGCCAGCAGCCCGGGACATAGCGCGTACGAGCAGTACTTC
TRBD2,.,TRBJ2-3,TRBV4-1,CASSQGGGTDTQYF,TGCGCCAGCAGCCAGGGGGGGGGCACAGATACGCAGTATTTT
.,.,TRBJ2-5,TRBV21-1,CASSNSRTGALETQYF,TGTGCCAGCAGCAACTCCAGGACAGGGGCCTTAGAGACCCAGTACTTC
.,.,TRBJ2-7,TRBV6-5,CASSKTGNEQYF,TGTGCCAGCAGCAAAACAGGGAACGAGCAGTACTTC
TRBD2,.,TRBJ2-1,TRBV7-9,CASSPRLKREVGEQFF,TGTGCCAGCAGCCCTAGGTTGAAGCGGGAGGTAGGTGAGCAGTTCTTC
.,.,TRBJ1-2,TRBV29-1,CSVEDHSGNTF,TGCAGCGTTGAAGATCATTCCGGAAACACCTTC
.,.,TRBJ2-1,TRBV27,CASSLFSYNEQFF,TGTGCCAGCAGTCTCTTTTCCTACAATGAGCAGTTCTTC
TRBD2,.,TRBJ2-3,TRBV9,CASSARGSGRATDTQYF,TGTGCCAGCAGCGCAAGGGGGAGCGGGAGGGCCACAGATACGCAGTATTTT
TRBD1,.,TRBJ2-1,TRBV5-1,CASSDRDRVYNEQFF,TGCGCCAGCAGCGACCGGGACAGGGTGTACAATGAGCAGTTCTTC
.,.,TRBJ2-1,TRBV11-2,CASRLRVLDEQFF,TGTGCCAGCAGACTCAGGGTTCTGGATGAGCAGTTCTTC
TRBD1,.,TRBJ1-2,TRBV28,CASSHRTGRTYGYTF,TGTGCCAGCAGTCATAGGACAGGGCGGACCTATGGCTACACCTTC
.,.,TRBJ1-1,TRBV7-2,CASSPNSNTEAFF,TGTGCCAGCAGCCCGAACAGCAACACTGAAGCTTTCTTT
.,.,TRBJ2-7,TRBV10-2,CASRGGGSTTYEQYF,TGCGCCAGCAGGGGGGGCGGGAGTACGACCTACGAGCAGTACTTC
.,.,TRBJ2-5,TRBV19,CASSVAGGVLETQYF,TGTGCCAGTAGTGTGGCTGGGGGCGTCTTGGAGACCCAGTACTTC
.,.,TRBJ1-3,TRBV30,CAWRAQMIELPSGNTIYF,TGTGCCTGGAGAGCGCAAATGATCGAACTACCCTCTGGAAACACCATATATTTT
.,.,TRBJ1-1,TRBV10-2,CASSDSRVTEAFF,TGCGCCAGCAGTGATTCCAGGGTCACTGAAGCTTTCTTT
TRBD2,.,TRBJ2-7,TRBV6-4,CASSDSYNRGSGRASYEQYF,TGTGCCAGCAGTGATTCTTACAATCGGGGTAGCGGGAGGGCGTCCTACGAGCAGTACTTC
.,few,TRBJ1-1,TRBV7-9,CASSLGGVEAFF,TGTGCCAGCAGCTTGGGGGGCGTTGAAGCTTTCTTT
.,.,TRBJ1-2,TRBV27,CASSIRDPKDGYTF,TGTGCCAGCAGTATAAGGGACCCTAAGGATGGCTACACCTTC
TRBD2,.,TRBJ2-1,TRBV15,CATSRVRLAGYNEQFF,TGTGCCACCAGCAGAGTACGGCTAGCGGGTTACAATGAGCAGTTCTTC
TRBD2,.,TRBJ2-7,TRBV7-9,CASSPGLAGGPWSYEQYF,TGTGCCAGCAGCCCGGGACTAGCGGGAGGGCCTTGGTCCTACGAGCAGTACTTC
.,.,TRBJ2-1,TRBV9,CASSPPRENEQFF,TGTGCCAGCAGCCCACCAAGGGAAAATGAGCAGTTCTTC
.,.,TRBJ2-2,TRBV4-2,CASSQVSGSGELFF,TGTGCCAGCAGCCAAGTTTCTGGGTCCGGGGAGCTGTTTTTT
.,.,TRBJ1-2,TRBV11-2,CASSLYPNYGYTF,TGTGCCAGCAGCTTATATCCTAACTATGGCTACACCTTC
.,.,TRBJ1-5,TRBV9,CASSSGINQPQHF,TGTGCCAGTTCGAGTGGGATCAATCAGCCCCAGCATTTT
TRBD2,.,TRBJ2-1,TRBV11-2,CASSHLAGDSYNEQFF,TGTGCCAGCAGCCACTTAGCGGGAGACTCCTACAATGAGCAGTTCTTC
TRBD1,few,TRBJ2-1,TRBV6-6,CASRQGNEQFF,TGTGCCAGCAGACAGGGGAATGAGCAGTTCTTC
.,.,TRBJ2-7,TRBV5-1,CASSLVAAGGGTYEQYF,TGCGCCAGCAGCTTGGTCGCGGCCGGGGGAGGCACCTACGAGCAGTACTTC
.,.,TRBJ1-1,TRBV5-4,CASSPGGWNTEAFF,TGTGCCAGCAGCCCGGGGGGGTGGAACACTGAAGCTTTCTTT
.,once,TRBJ2-7,TRBV11-2,CASSARSGETTYEQYF,TGTGCCAGCAGCGCTAGGTCGGGGGAGACAACCTACGAGCAGTACTTC
.,.,TRBJ2-3,TRBV7-9,CASFRGNPSRDTQYF,TGTGCCAGCTTCCGCGGAAATCCCTCGAGGGATACGCAGTATTTT
TRBD2,once,TRBJ2-5,TRBV28,CASSPRGGRETQYF,TGTGCCAGCAGTCCCCGGGGGGGGCGAGAGACCCAGTACTTC
.,.,TRBJ2-1,TRBV27,CASSPVRRPNEQFF,TGTGCCAGCAGTCCCGTCAGGAGGCCCAATGAGCAGTTCTTC
.,.,TRBJ2-1,TRBV30,CAWSVGIRNEQFF,TGTGCCTGGAGTGTAGGTATAAGGAATGAGCAGTTCTTC
TRBD2,.,TRBJ2-7,TRBV10-3,CASGLVGSSYEQYF,TGTGCCAGCGGACTAGTGGGATCCTCCTACGAGCAGTACTTC
.,few,TRBJ1-6,TRBV28,CASSLLGNSPLHF,TGTGCCAGCAGTTTATTGGGGAATTCACCCCTCCACTTT
.,.,TRBJ2-7,TRBV10-3,CAISSTEAYEQYF,TGTGCCATCAGCTCGACGGAAGCCTACGAGCAGTACTTC
.,.,TRBJ1-5,TRBV15,CATSRDRGSSNQPQHF,TGTGCCACCAGCAGAGATAGAGGCAGTAGCAATCAGCCCCAGCATTTT
TRBD1,.,TRBJ2-7,TRBV7-6,CASSFRQGGYEQYF,TGTGCCAGCAGCTTCAGACAGGGTGGTTACGAGCAGTACTTC
.,.,TRBJ2-7,TRBV4-1,CASSPGGDADEQYF,TGCGCCAGCAGCCCGGGTGGGGACGCGGACGAGCAGTACTTC
.,.,TRBJ2-3,TRBV19,CASSIVTEDTQYF,TGTGCCAGTAGTATTGTTACAGAAGATACGCAGTATTTT
.,.,TRBJ1-1,TRBV30,CAWGQPTEAFF,TGTGCCTGGGGACAGCCCACTGAAGCTTTCTTT
.,.,TRBJ1-2,TRBV19,CASRRRGYGYTF,TGTGCCAGTAGGAGGAGAGGATATGGCTACACCTTC
TRBD2,.,TRBJ2-1,TRBV27,CASRTGTSVYNEQFF,TGTGCCAGCAGGACCGGGACTAGCGTCTACAATGAGCAGTTCTTC
TRBD1,once,TRBJ1-5,TRBV15,CATSITGAQPQHF,TGTGCCACCAGTATCACAGGGGCCCAGCCCCAGCATTTT
TRBD2,.,TRBJ2-1,TRBV2,CASSGGTSGNHEQFF,TGTGCCAGCAGTGGGGGGACTAGCGGGAATCATGAGCAGTTCTTC
.,.,TRBJ1-4,TRBV27,CASRPGEGWSLAEKLFF,TGTGCCAGCAGGCCGGGCGAAGGTTGGTCCTTAGCAGAAAAACTGTTTTTT
.,.,TRBJ2-2,TRBV5-5,CASSPGQREARELFF,TGTGCCAGCAGCCCGGGACAGAGGGAGGCTCGGGAGCTGTTTTTT
.,.,TRBJ1-1,TRBV28,CASSFSQRGTEAFF,TGTGCCAGCAGTTTTTCACAGCGCGGCACTGAAGCTTTCTTT
.,.,TRBJ1-1,TRBV2,CASSLAVGDPYEELRVDTEAFF,TGTGCCAGCAGCCTTGCCGTAGGGGACCCTTACGAAGAATTACGGGTGGACACTGAAGCTTTCTTT
TRBD2,once,TRBJ2-7,TRBV9,CASNPAGGNEQYF,TGTGCCAGCAACCCCGCGGGAGGGAACGAGCAGTACTTC
.,once,TRBJ2-7,TRBV27,CASSLLRTDGIYEQYF,TGTGCCAGCAGTTTATTGAGGACCGACGGTATCTACGAGCAGTACTTC
TRBD2,.,TRBJ2-3,TRBV29-1,CSVRLASTDTQYF,TGCAGCGTGAGACTAGCGTCAACAGATACGCAGTATTTT
.,.,TRBJ2-7,TRBV29-1,CSAKTGTISYEQYF,TGCAGCGCCAAAACAGGGACTATCTCCTACGAGCAGTACTTC
TRBD1,.,TRBJ1-5,TRBV6-6,CASTRDRGYNQPQHF,TGTGCCAGCACCAGGGACAGGGGGTACAATCAGCCCCAGCATTTT